The 17 T cell receptor beta chains below were found in one sample sequenced in a study of cytomegalovirus exposure and HLA in healthy donors (dated by TCRdb to the late 2010s). Library preparation employed the immunoSEQ multiplex PCR assay. For the multiplex PCR, a mixture combining 60 forward primers for TCR Vbeta segments and 13 reverse primers for TCR Jbeta segments was used. As stored in TCRdb, this immuneACCESS dataset retains in-frame rearrangements with V and J assigned. A fraction of the clones does not appear; measured against another copy, unresolved V genes explain less than half of the discrepancy, and the remainder lacks a known reason. The sample has around 200,000 clones on record, more than 75% of them singletons. The ten largest clones represent over 2.5% of the sample. The material sequenced was PBMCs. These receptors were collected from a woman between 45 and 65 years old in good health and CMV-seropositive.

This chain joins TRBV6-5 and TRBJ1-4, with 7 positions matching TRBD1. The J segment lost 8 bases and the V segment lost 0 bases, leaving 9 bases of the junction unmatched. Germline CDR1 MNHEY, CDR2 SVGAGI. The CDR3 spans 16 residues. CDR3 sequence reads: CASSYSMAGGREKLFF. The CDR3 DNA sequence: TGTGCCAGCAGTTACTCGATGGCAGGGGGAAGGGAAAAACTGTTTTTT.

This clone has just a few counts. The genes are TRBV5-4 and TRBJ2-1; TRBD1 aligns across 11 bases. The CDR3 is made up of 18 amino acids. Per the germline V gene, CDR1 is SGHNT and CDR2 is YYREEE (reference sequence). The trim removed 2 bases at V and 6 bases at J, leaving 13 bases unmatched. CDR3 sequence: CASSLDGWWTGGINEQFF. The CDR3 nucleotides read TGTGCCAGCAGCTTAGATGGCTGGTGGACAGGGGGCATCAATGAGCAGTTCTTC.

This rearrangement joins TRBV28 to TRBJ1-4, with TRBD1 matching 9 bases. The CDR3 is 15 residues long. After removal of 5 bases from V and 8 bases from J, the junction contained 9 bases not matched to a gene. Germline values: CDR1 MDHEN, CDR2 SYDVKM. CDR3 amino acids: CASSPPGTGKEKLFF. The CDR3 nucleotides read TGTGCCAGCAGTCCCCCGGGGACAGGGAAAGAAAAACTGTTTTTT.

The chain employs TRBV30 and TRBJ1-2; TRBD1 matches at 9 bases. The CDR3 covers 13 residues. The trim removed 4 bases at V and 4 bases at J, leaving 4 bases unmatched. In germline, CDR1 is GTSNPN, CDR2 SVGIG (reference sequence). CDR3 DNA: TGTGCCTGGACGCCGGACAGGGGCTATGGCTACACCTTC. The encoded protein is CAWTPDRGYGYTF.

For the CDR3, the DNA is TGTGCCAGCAGCCAAGCGGGAACCTACGAGCAGTACTTC. Translated: CASSQAGTYEQYF. This sequence joins TRBV14 and TRBJ2-7; tentatively, D is TRBD2 (5 bases). This CDR3 comprises 13 residues. Trimming removed 1 base at V and 2 bases at J, with 6 bases between. The germline V gene has CDR1 SGHDN and CDR2 FVKESK.

This clone has only a few counts. The CDR3 sequence: CASSALEYPYEQYF. CDR3 nucleotides: TGTGCCAGCAGCGCCTTAGAGTACCCCTACGAGCAGTACTTC. The chain has TRBV9 and TRBJ2-7; D call uncertain. From germline, CDR1 is SGDLS and CDR2 YYNGEE. The CDR3 covers 14 residues. V lost 3 bases, J lost 2 bases, and 12 bases lay in between.

This rearrangement joins TRBV4-2 to TRBJ1-5; D unclear. Germline V gene data show CDR1 as LGHNA and CDR2 as YNFKEQ. V was cut by 4 bases and J by 5 bases, with 15 bases left in between. The CDR3 runs 15 residues. CDR3 sequence: CASSPKIGGYQPQHF. In nucleotides, the CDR3 is TGTGCCAGCAGCCCGAAAATTGGAGGGTATCAGCCCCAGCATTTT.

The chain is built from TRBV10-3 and TRBJ2-7, with TRBD2 matching 8 bases. The V segment lost 8 bases and the J segment 5 bases; nucleotides outside the gene matches: 5. The CDR3 sequence is 12 residues long. Germline lookup yields CDR1 ENHRY and CDR2 SYGVKD. This CDR3 reads CAISGGADEQYF. The CDR3 nucleotides read TGTGCCATCTCGGGGGGGGCGGACGAGCAGTACTTC.

The CDR3: CASSQVAGGLAKNIQYF. CDR3 DNA sequence: TGTGCCAGCAGCCAAGTAGCGGGGGGGCTAGCCAAAAACATTCAGTACTTC. This chain joins TRBV4-2 and TRBJ2-4, with 11 bases lining up with TRBD2. Trimming removed 1 base from V and 0 bases from J; junction bases left unmatched: 2. Germline V gene lookup returns CDR1 LGHNA and CDR2 YNFKEQ. This CDR3 comprises 17 residues.

V usage is TRBV6-1 and J usage is TRBJ2-3; D uncertain. The CDR3 has 13 residues. Trimming took off 5 bases at V and 6 bases at J, with 12 bases between the two ends. Germline V gene lookup returns CDR1 MNHNS and CDR2 SASEGT. The CDR3 sequence is CASSPQSGDTQYF. DNA of the CDR3: TGTGCCAGCAGTCCGCAGTCCGGGGATACGCAGTATTTT.

This clone has ten or more counts. The V gene is TRBV2, the J gene TRBJ1-1; 11 nucleotides agree with TRBD1. The CDR3 is 12 amino acids. Germline CDR1 is SNHLY and CDR2 is FYNNEI. Trimming removed 8 bases from V and 8 bases from J; junction bases left unmatched: 4. The CDR3 spells CASHRDRGEAFF. The CDR3 nucleotides are TGTGCCAGCCACCGGGACAGGGGGGAAGCTTTCTTT.

The CDR3 sequence is CASSLGLAHNSPLHF. Here the CDR3 DNA reads TGTGCCAGCAGCTTAGGACTCGCCCATAATTCACCCCTCCACTTT. The chain carries TRBV7-6 and TRBJ1-6; unclear D gene. Looked up from germline, CDR1 is SGHVS and CDR2 is FNYEAQ. Deletions cut 1 base from V and 5 bases from J, with 9 bases between. The CDR3 spans 15 residues.

The rearrangement joins TRBV4-1 to TRBJ2-5; D remains ambiguous. Germline CDR1 is MGHRA and CDR2 is YSYEKL. V was clipped by 0 bases and J by 5 bases, with 4 bases between them. This CDR3 region has 12 residues. CDR3 nucleotide sequence: TGCGCCAGCAGCCAAGATATGGAGACCCAGTACTTC. It codes for CASSQDMETQYF.

V usage is TRBV27 and J usage is TRBJ2-1, with D possibly being TRBD2 (5 bases). Trimming took off 2 bases at V and 0 bases at J, with 14 bases between the two ends. The CDR3 spans 17 residues. Germline V gene data show CDR1 as MNHEY and CDR2 as SMNVEV (reference sequence). DNA of the CDR3: TGTGCCAGCAGTTTAAGGGTGAGGGAGAGCTCCTACAATGAGCAGTTCTTC. It translates to CASSLRVRESSYNEQFF.

J is TRBJ1-2 and V is TRBV2; maybe TRBD1 (5 bases). The length of the CDR3 is 18 residues. CDR1 and CDR2 from the germline V gene are SNHLY and FYNNEI. V shed 4 bases and J shed 3 bases, with 24 bases lying between them. Here the CDR3 reads CASSGGPGALGRDYGYTF. The CDR3, as DNA: TGTGCCAGCAGTGGGGGCCCGGGAGCATTAGGACGGGACTATGGCTACACCTTC. The whole variable domain, filled in from reference TRBV2 and TRBJ1-2, reads EPEVTQTPSHQVTQMGQEVILRCVPISNHLYFYWYRQILGQKVEFLVSFYNNEISEKSEIFDDQFSVERPDGSNFTLKIRSTKLEDSAMYFCASSGGPGALGRDYGYTFGSGTRLTVV.

The chain carries TRBV7-6 and TRBJ2-2; a weak D match, TRBD1 (5 bases). Germline loops: CDR1 SGHVS, CDR2 FNYEAQ. Trimming took 6 bases from V and 10 from J, leaving 12 bases between them. The CDR3 loop spans 12 amino acids. Here the CDR3 DNA reads TGTGCCAGCAGTGGCAGGGCTGAGGAGCTGTTTTTT. It yields the protein CASSGRAEELFF.

The chain joins TRBV5-1 to TRBJ2-3; TRBD1 matches at 7 bases. The CDR3 spans 14 residues. Germline trimming cut 4 bases from V and 2 bases from J; bases unmatched to any gene: 4. The V gene's germline CDR1 is SGHRS and CDR2 YFSETQ. The CDR3 loop is CASSMGQLTDTQYF. In nucleotides, the CDR3 is TGCGCCAGCAGCATGGGACAGCTCACAGATACGCAGTATTTT.